Presented here are 8 T cell receptor beta chains from one specimen sequenced in a study of patients and donors after allogeneic stem cell transplantation. TCRdb independently ran MiXCR on the RT-PCR reads; one entry per CDR3 protein. The repertoire holds some 880,000 distinct CDR3 sequences, with 18% as singletons. The sequencing sample was made of blood, either unsorted or a sorted T cell fraction (not recorded which). The receptors here all came from a human donor who was either an allogeneic HSCT recipient or a stem cell or donor lymphocyte infusion donor (not recorded which). It is not recorded whose cells these are; they may come from a transplant donor.

The chain couples TRBV30 to TRBJ1-4; D unresolved. This CDR3 is built from 15 residues. The germline gives CDR1 GTSNPN, CDR2 SVGIG (reference sequence). Trimming removed 2 bases at V and 11 bases at J, with 21 bases between. The CDR3 reads CAWSNRTGRTVKLFF. The CDR3 DNA follows: TGTGCCTGGAGTAATAGGACGGGCCGCACAGTTAAACTGTTTTTT.

This clonotype was counted many times. In DNA, the CDR3 is TGTGCCACCAGTGATTTGTCCGATACCTACAATGAGCAGTTCTTC. Amino acid sequence: CATSDLSDTYNEQFF. The chain uses TRBV24-1 and TRBJ2-1; no definite D call. Germline-derived CDR1 and CDR2 are KGHDR and SFDVKD. V lost 0 bases, J lost 2 bases, and 7 bases lay in between. The CDR3 covers 15 residues.

V gene TRBV29-1 combines with J gene TRBJ2-7, with TRBD1 as a possible D gene (5 bases). Germline CDR1 and CDR2: SQVTM and ANQGSEA. This CDR3 has 12 residues. V shed 2 bases and J shed 2 bases, with 7 bases lying between them. CDR3 region: CSVEKDTYEQYF. Written as DNA, the CDR3 is TGCAGCGTTGAAAAGGACACCTACGAGCAGTACTTC.

The sample holds a few counts of this clonotype. V usage is TRBV20-1 and J usage is TRBJ2-1; 9 nucleotides agree with TRBD2. CDR1 is DFQATT and CDR2 is SNEGSKA in the germline V gene (reference sequence). V was pared by 5 bases and J by 13 bases, with 6 bases of the junction left unmatched. The CDR3 totals 11 residues. CDR3 amino acids: CSASPGLAQFF. For the CDR3, the DNA is TGCAGTGCTTCCCCGGGACTAGCTCAGTTCTTC.

The chain uses TRBV5-1 and TRBJ1-1, with D possibly being TRBD1 (5 bases). The CDR3 is 13 amino acids. The V end lost 2 bases, the J end lost 7 bases, and 12 bases lay between the germline ends. CDR1 and CDR2 (germline): SGHRS, YFSETQ. The CDR3 region has the DNA TGCGCCAGCAGCTTTTCCCAAGGGGATGAAGCTTTCTTT. Protein sequence: CASSFSQGDEAFF.

A few counts support this clonotype. The rearrangement links TRBV6-5 to TRBJ1-3; no definite D call. V was shortened by 0 bases and J by 0 bases, with 9 bases between the two germline ends. The CDR3 covers 16 residues. Germline values: CDR1 MNHEY, CDR2 SVGAGI. The DNA of the CDR3 is TGTGCCAGCAGTTACTCGCGACCGAGCTCTGGAAACACCATATATTTT. It codes for CASSYSRPSSGNTIYF.

This sequence joins TRBV25-1 and TRBJ2-7; D unresolved. The V gene lost 5 bases and the J gene lost 2 bases, with 13 bases spanning the gap. This CDR3 region has 14 residues. The V gene's germline CDR1 is MGHDK and CDR2 SYGVNS. The CDR3 sequence is CASSPQTSTYEQYF. CDR3 coding DNA: TGTGCCAGCAGTCCTCAGACAAGTACCTACGAGCAGTACTTC.

The genes are TRBV15 and TRBJ2-6, with D possibly matching TRBD1 (5 bases). The germline CDR1 and CDR2 sequences are LNHNV and YYDKDF (reference sequence). Trimming took 1 base from V and 0 from J, leaving 10 bases between them. The CDR3 totals 17 residues. The CDR3 DNA reads as TGTGCCACCAGCAGAGGAATACAGGACTCTGGGGCCAACGTCCTGACTTTC. Translation: CATSRGIQDSGANVLTF. Full variable domain (remainder filled in from reference TRBV15 and TRBJ2-6): DAMVIQNPRYQVTQFGKPVTLSCSQTLNHNVMYWYQQKSSQAPKLLFHYYDKDFNNEADTPDNFQSRRPNTSFCFLDIRSPGLGDTAMYLCATSRGIQDSGANVLTFGAGSRLTVL.